The 27 T cell receptor beta chains below were found in one sample sequenced in a study of blood T cell repertoires in COVID-19. TCRdb's table, derived via immunoSEQ multiplex PCR, lists solely in-frame clones and lacks some. The sample comprises approximately 120,000 clones, more than 70% of which are singletons, and 1.5% to 1.7% rests with the top ten. Sequencing was done on a sample of peripheral blood. Receptors originate from a human donor in a cohort sampled during active COVID-19.

The chain combines TRBV5-1 with TRBJ1-6; possibly TRBD1 for D (6 bases). The CDR3 covers 14 residues. Germline V gives CDR1 SGHRS, CDR2 YFSETQ. The V gene lost 4 bases and the J gene lost 6 bases, with 11 bases spanning the gap. The CDR3 here is CASSQTGTNSPLHF. The CDR3 coding sequence is TGCGCCAGCAGCCAGACAGGAACTAATTCACCCCTCCACTTT.

This clone has only a few counts. V gene TRBV28 combines with J gene TRBJ2-1, with TRBD1 as a possible D gene (6 bases). Trimming left V 3 bases short and J 0 bases short, with 9 bases between. CDR1 is MDHEN, CDR2 SYDVKM, per germline. This CDR3 spans 15 amino acids. CDR3 sequence: CASSFQGHSYNEQFF. In nucleotides, the CDR3 is TGTGCCAGCAGTTTTCAGGGGCACTCCTACAATGAGCAGTTCTTC.

This clone has just one count. The chain links TRBV5-1 to TRBJ2-3; D perhaps matches TRBD1 (6 bases). Germline values: CDR1 SGHRS, CDR2 YFSETQ. The CDR3 loop spans 16 amino acids. Trimming removed 4 bases from V and 8 bases from J, with 23 bases in between. This CDR3 is CASSTRDNPREATQYF. In DNA, the CDR3 is TGCGCCAGCAGCACCCGGGACAACCCTAGAGAGGCTACGCAGTATTTT.

The chain recombines TRBV11-3 with TRBJ1-4; 7 positions agree with TRBD1. V gave up 3 bases and J gave up 0 bases; unmatched junction bases: 13. Germline V gene sequence: CDR1 SGHNT, CDR2 YENEEA. The CDR3 is made up of 19 amino acids. Here the CDR3 DNA reads TGTGCCAGCAGCTTGGCGAAGACAGGGTCGAGGGCAACTAATGAAAAACTGTTTTTT. Translating it yields CASSLAKTGSRATNEKLFF.

The J gene is TRBJ2-7, the V gene TRBV2; 9 nucleotides agree with TRBD1. The V gene end was trimmed by 4 bases and the J gene end by 10 bases; junction bases not matched to a gene: 11. Germline CDR1 SNHLY, CDR2 FYNNEI. This CDR3 is 14 amino acids long. The CDR3 DNA is TGTGCCAGCAGTGCGGGACAGGGCCCCGGGGCTCAGTACTTC. Translated, it gives CASSAGQGPGAQYF.

This chain links TRBV12-3 or TRBV12-4 with TRBJ1-1; 8 bases agree with TRBD1. The CDR3 has 13 amino acids. The V gene end was trimmed by 6 bases and the J gene end by 4 bases; junction bases not matched to a gene: 4. The CDR3 nucleotides read TGTGCCAGCAGAGGACAGGGCGGCACTGAAGCTTTCTTT. Protein product: CASRGQGGTEAFF.

The chain has TRBV27 and TRBJ2-5; the D gene is possibly TRBD1 (7 bases). V was clipped by 7 bases and J by 2 bases, with 29 bases between them. Germline values: CDR1 MNHEY, CDR2 SMNVEV (reference sequence). The CDR3 is made up of 19 amino acids. For the CDR3, the DNA is TGTGCCAGCAAGACTCTAGGACAGGAGGGGGGCAGACTGCAAGAGACCCAGTACTTC. As protein: CASKTLGQEGGRLQETQYF.

V and J are TRBV30 and TRBJ2-7; 7 nucleotides align to TRBD2. The CDR3 is 15 amino acids. From germline, CDR1 is GTSNPN and CDR2 SVGIG (reference sequence). V lost 2 bases and J lost 9; bases outside the gene matches: 16. CDR3 nucleotide sequence: TGTGCCTGGAGTTTAGAAGTCCCCGGTCCGGGGGGGCAGTACTTC. Translation gives CAWSLEVPGPGGQYF.

The chain couples TRBV6-6 to TRBJ2-3, with 9 bases matching TRBD1. The CDR3 has 12 amino acids. Germline CDR1 is MNHNY and CDR2 is SVGAGI (reference sequence). V shed 7 bases, J shed 8 bases, and the junction held 4 bases outside the gene matches. The CDR3 protein is CASNIQGATQYF. The CDR3 DNA is TGTGCCAGCAACATACAGGGGGCTACGCAGTATTTT.

The chain is built from TRBV27 and TRBJ2-2; no clear D. CDR3 length equals 15 residues. The V gene lost 2 bases and the J gene lost 0 bases, with 7 bases spanning the gap. Germline CDR1 reads MNHEY; CDR2 reads SMNVEV (reference sequence). The CDR3 spells CASSLQRANTGELFF. The DNA of the CDR3 is TGTGCCAGCAGTTTACAGCGCGCGAACACCGGGGAGCTGTTTTTT.

The V call is TRBV30, the J call TRBJ2-3, with a possible D match to TRBD1 (7 bases). CDR1 is GTSNPN and CDR2 is SVGIG in the germline V gene (reference sequence). This CDR3 region has 14 residues. V lost 0 bases and J 4 bases, leaving 11 bases between the germline ends. For the CDR3, the DNA is TGTGCCTGGAGTGTCGGAGGGGGCGCAGATACGCAGTATTTT. It codes for CAWSVGGGADTQYF.

The CDR3 loop reads CAWQGANYGYTF. The CDR3 bases are TGTGCCTGGCAGGGGGCTAACTATGGCTACACCTTC. The rearrangement uses TRBV30 and TRBJ1-2; the match to TRBD1 covers 7 bases. Germline V gives CDR1 GTSNPN, CDR2 SVGIG (reference sequence). The junction had 0 bases not matched to a gene; V was cut back by 5 bases and J by 0 bases. This CDR3 is 12 amino acids long.

The chain has TRBV18 and TRBJ2-7; weak D call: TRBD1 (6 bases). Trimming removed 2 bases at V and 0 bases at J, with 14 bases between. CDR3 length equals 16 residues. In germline, CDR1 is KGHSH, CDR2 LQKENI. The CDR3 spells CASSPFRDISSYEQYF. CDR3 sequence (DNA): TGTGCCAGCTCACCATTTCGGGACATAAGCTCCTACGAGCAGTACTTC.

The V call is TRBV9, the J call TRBJ2-2; 8 bases align to TRBD1. The CDR3 runs 15 residues. Germline loops: CDR1 SGDLS, CDR2 YYNGEE. The junction had 3 bases not matched to a gene; V was cut back by 4 bases and J by 1 base. CDR3 DNA: TGTGCCAGCAGCCCCGGGACAGGGAACACCGGGGAGCTGTTTTTT. Protein product: CASSPGTGNTGELFF.

This sequence joins TRBV27 and TRBJ2-3; 9 bases line up with TRBD2. CDR1 is MNHEY, CDR2 SMNVEV, per germline (reference sequence). With V trimmed by 7 bases and J by 1 base, 24 bases remained unmatched. The CDR3 contains 21 residues. Written as DNA, the CDR3 is TGTGCCAGCATCTGGCGGGAGGGCGTTAGGGTGGTTTATTACGGCACAGATACGCAGTATTTT. This encodes CASIWREGVRVVYYGTDTQYF.

The chain uses TRBV6-2 or TRBV6-3 and TRBJ2-1, with 13 bases aligning to TRBD2. CDR1 MNHEY and CDR2 SVGEGT come from the germline V gene. This CDR3 is built from 17 residues. The trim removed 0 bases at V and 8 bases at J, leaving 7 bases unmatched. CDR3 nucleotides: TGTGCCAGCAGTTACTCCCGAACTAGCGGGGGGGTCTATGAGCAGTTCTTC. This codes for CASSYSRTSGGVYEQFF.

The chain employs TRBV6-5 and TRBJ2-5; 10 bases align to TRBD1. Losses at the gene ends were 6 bases for V and 5 bases for J; bases not matched to a gene: 9. The CDR3 spans 15 residues. Germline V lookup: CDR1 MNHEY, CDR2 SVGAGI. The CDR3 spells CASSPDRGRGETQYF. The CDR3 DNA reads as TGTGCCAGCAGCCCCGACAGGGGGCGCGGGGAGACCCAGTACTTC.

The rearrangement links TRBV3-1 (or the pseudogene TRBV3-2) to TRBJ2-4; a weak D match, TRBD2 (5 bases). The CDR3 consists of 16 residues. Per germline, CDR1 LGHDT and CDR2 YNNKEL (reference sequence). V lost 4 bases, J lost 0 bases, and 13 bases lay in between. The DNA for the CDR3 is TGTGCCAGCAGCCCCGGGGTTACCGTAGCCAAAAACATTCAGTACTTC. It specifies CASSPGVTVAKNIQYF.

The chain combines TRBV28 with TRBJ1-1, with D uncertain. CDR3 length equals 14 residues. Trimming removed 6 bases at V and 1 base at J, with 12 bases between. Germline V gene lookup returns CDR1 MDHEN and CDR2 SYDVKM. The CDR3 is CASSNFSPNTEAFF. Written as DNA, the CDR3 is TGTGCCAGCAGCAACTTCTCGCCGAACACTGAAGCTTTCTTT. Full variable domain (missing parts from reference TRBV28 and TRBJ1-1): DVKVTQSSRYLVKRTGEKVFLECVQDMDHENMFWYRQDPGLGLRLIYFSYDVKMKEKGDIPEGYSVSREKKERFSLILESASTNQTSMYLCASSNFSPNTEAFFGQGTRLTVV.

V usage is TRBV4-2 and J usage is TRBJ2-5; D is perhaps TRBD1 (7 bases). CDR3 size: 15 residues. Germline assignment: CDR1 LGHNA and CDR2 YNFKEQ. Between the trimmed V and J ends, which lost 3 bases and 2 bases, there was a span of 13 bases. CDR3 DNA: TGTGCCAGCAGCCATGCAGGGGGGATACAAGAGACCCAGTACTTC. Protein: CASSHAGGIQETQYF.

The chain has TRBV7-9 and TRBJ2-1; 8 bases line up with TRBD2. The CDR3 spans 13 residues. Losses at the gene ends were 5 bases for V and 10 bases for J; bases not matched to a gene: 7. CDR1 and CDR2 (germline): SEHNR, FQNEAQ (reference sequence). CDR3 bases: TGTGCCAGCAGCCCTTGGACTAGCCAAGAGCAGTTCTTC. Protein product: CASSPWTSQEQFF.

Comment on this clone: One end of the junction is discordant with germline, which a read error may explain. The chain employs TRBV3-1 (or the pseudogene TRBV3-2) and TRBJ2-7, with TRBD2 matching over 11 bases. CDR1 and CDR2 (germline): LGHDT, YNNKEL (reference sequence). The CDR3 totals 17 residues. CDR3 sequence (DNA): TGTGCCAGCAGCCAAGCTCTAGCGGGGGGTTCATCCTACGAGCAGCACTTC. The encoded protein is CASSQALAGGSSYEQHF.

J is TRBJ1-1 and V is TRBV12-3 or TRBV12-4, with unresolved D. Between the trimmed V and J ends, which lost 2 bases and 8 bases, there was a span of 6 bases. The CDR3 totals 11 residues. The CDR3 DNA reads as TGTGCCAGCAGTTTAAATATGGAAGCTTTCTTT. It encodes CASSLNMEAFF.

J is TRBJ2-5 and V is TRBV11-2, with a tentative D call TRBD2 (5 bases). Trimming took 1 base from V and 4 from J, leaving 7 bases between them. This CDR3 contains 13 residues. Germline loops: CDR1 SGHAT, CDR2 FQNNGV. For the CDR3, the DNA is TGTGCCAGCAGCTTAGCCGGGGTAGAGACCCAGTACTTC. Protein product: CASSLAGVETQYF.

The V gene is TRBV16, the J gene TRBJ1-1; D gene unclear. V dropped 0 bases and J dropped 5 bases, with 7 bases sitting between them. The germline V gene encodes CDR1 KGHSY and CDR2 FQNENV. The length of the CDR3 is 13 residues. CDR3 residues: CASSQSFFTEAFF. The CDR3, as DNA: TGTGCCAGCAGCCAATCCTTCTTTACTGAAGCTTTCTTT. Full variable domain (missing parts from reference TRBV16 and TRBJ1-1): GEEVAQTPKHLVRGEGQKAKLYCAPIKGHSYVFWYQQVLKNEFKFLISFQNENVFDETGMPKERFSAKCLPNSPCSLEIQATKLEDSAVYFCASSQSFFTEAFFGQGTRLTVV.

The chain carries TRBV5-1 and TRBJ2-3; D may be TRBD1 (5 bases). Trimming took 0 bases from V and 0 from J, leaving 11 bases between them. Germline CDR1 and CDR2: SGHRS and YFSETQ. The CDR3 runs 16 residues. The CDR3 DNA is TGCGCCAGCAGCTTGGGGGCAGGGCCAAGCACAGATACGCAGTATTTT. It translates to CASSLGAGPSTDTQYF.

The chain combines TRBV5-1 with TRBJ2-1; no clear D gene. Trimming cost V 5 bases and J 0 bases, with 6 bases left between them. Germline V gives CDR1 SGHRS, CDR2 YFSETQ. The CDR3 sequence is 13 residues long. In DNA, the CDR3 is TGCGCCAGCAGAGAGGCCTCCTACAATGAGCAGTTCTTC. This gives the protein CASREASYNEQFF.